This entry is about one T cell receptor beta chain. Its antigen remains unknown. The data derive from a study of T cell responses to AZD1222 COVID-19 vaccine. Study-level information: Second-dose timings of about 4 or about 12 weeks were pooled.

Germline CDR1 SEHNR, CDR2 FQNEAQ (reference sequence). V was clipped by 3 bases and J by 4 bases; unmatched bases: 4. The CDR3 has 14 amino acids. Points from the study as a whole: Vaccine-associated CD4 TCRs spanned spike, dominant at 160-218 and 743-854. The breadth and depth of Spike-specific TCRs increased once two AZD1222 doses had been given. Mostly white British, mostly female donors; authors suggested clonal diversity may be underestimated.

Assay used: immunoSEQ multiplex PCR; TCRdb lists only in-frame clones, some missing. This table holds some 150,000 clones, approximately 89% found once. The receptor's source is an adult in good health. The rearrangement joins TRBV7-9 to TRBJ2-3; 7 nucleotides align to TRBD2. Sequenced material: peripheral blood, taken on day 0 of AZD1222 vaccination. CDR3 in amino acids: CASSFSGRADTQYF. CDR3 bases: TGTGCCAGCAGCTTTAGCGGGCGGGCAGATACGCAGTATTTT. The full variable domain, completed using reference TRBV7-9 and TRBJ2-3, is DTGVSQNPRHKITKRGQNVTFRCDPISEHNRLYWYRQTLGQGPEFLTYFQNEAQLEKSRLLSDRFSAERPKGSFSTLEIQRTEQGDSAMYLCASSFSGRADTQYFGPGTRLTVL.